This T cell receptor beta chain was obtained from a study of post-analysis software for immune sequencing data. Study information: Recorded subtypes: relapsing-remitting, secondary progressive, progressive-relapsing; some patients unannotated. Study results and limitations: F measure clustering grouped samples strongly by preparation batch. Controls significantly exceeded multiple sclerosis patients in normalized Chao1 diversity. Roughly 5 TRBV segments (TRBV5-6, TRBV5-1 and TRBV20-1 among them) occurred more frequently in patients than in controls.

A single count supports this clonotype. Its antigen is undetermined. Germline trimming cut 6 bases from V and 1 base from J; bases unmatched to any gene: 12. The CDR3 has 16 amino acids. The germline V gene has CDR1 DFQATT and CDR2 SNEGSKA (reference sequence). Unique molecular identifiers tagged the TCR beta cDNA libraries. Each sample of about 0.95 to 11 million input T cells yielded around 500,000 cDNA molecules, so each molecule approximated one T cell. TCRdb itself ran the PCR reads through MiXCR, one entry per CDR3 protein. The sample carries about 540,000 distinct CDR3 sequences, less than 40% recorded once.

The receptor was isolated from a girl under 18 with multiple sclerosis. The sample comprised blood. The genes are TRBV20-1 and TRBJ1-2; 9 nucleotides line up with TRBD1. The CDR3 is CSAEDRDREFNYGYTF. As DNA, the CDR3 is TGCAGTGCCGAGGACCGGGACAGGGAATTTAACTATGGCTACACCTTC.